The rows below give T cell receptor beta chains drawn from one sample of a study of cytomegalovirus exposure and HLA in healthy donors. The assay was immunoSEQ multiplex PCR, and TCRdb's table has in-frame clones only and misses some. The sample contains 150,000 to 200,000 clones, approximately 67% of which appear only once. Sequencing was carried out using PBMCs. The receptors originated from a man between 35 and 55 years old in good health and CMV-seronegative. The CDR3 runs from the conserved cysteine through the conserved F or W. A D gene is named only where the DNA matches it firmly. The size field is filled for only some rows; it gives once, few, many or a size class.

cdr3_nt	cdr3_aa	clone_size	d_call	v_call	j_call
TGTGCCAGCAGTGAATTGGGCGCCGATGGCTACACCTTC	CASSELGADGYTF	.	.	TRBV6-5	TRBJ1-2
TGTGCCAGTAGTACCGACTATGAGCAGTTCTTC	CASSTDYEQFF	.	.	TRBV19	TRBJ2-1
TGCAGCGTTGAAGATCCGGCAGGGGGCATCGACGAGCAGTACTTC	CSVEDPAGGIDEQYF	few	TRBD1	TRBV29-1	TRBJ2-7
TGTGCCAGCAGTGGACTAGCGGATTACAATGCGCAGTTCTTC	CASSGLADYNAQFF	.	TRBD2	TRBV11-2	TRBJ2-1
TGCGCCAGCAGCCGGACTAGCGCTCAAGAGACCCAGTACTTC	CASSRTSAQETQYF	.	TRBD2	TRBV5-1	TRBJ2-5
TGCGCCAGCAGCCAAGAATGGGTAGCGGGAGTACAAGAGACCCAGTACTTC	CASSQEWVAGVQETQYF	once	TRBD2	TRBV4-3	TRBJ2-5
TGTGCCAGCAGCTCCGGGACAGTCTACGAGCAGTACTTC	CASSSGTVYEQYF	once	TRBD1	TRBV7-9	TRBJ2-7
TGTGCCAGCAGCCGGGACAGGGGGGCCCTGAGCTCCTATAATTCACCCCTCCACTTT	CASSRDRGALSSYNSPLHF	.	TRBD1	TRBV11-2	TRBJ1-6
TGTGCCAGCAGTTCAGGGGGCCGTGGCTACACCTTC	CASSSGGRGYTF	.	TRBD1	TRBV6-5	TRBJ1-2
TGTGCCAGCAGTTACACCGCCAGAAACACTGAAGCTTTCTTT	CASSYTARNTEAFF	.	.	TRBV6-5	TRBJ1-1
TGTGCCAGTAAAAGGACAGGGCCCCAAGAGACCCAGTACTTC	CASKRTGPQETQYF	few	TRBD1	TRBV19	TRBJ2-5
TGTGCCAGCAGCTTAGTCGGCGGGAGTTATGCCACAGATACGCAGTATTTT	CASSLVGGSYATDTQYF	few	TRBD2	TRBV7-2	TRBJ2-3
TGTGCCAGCAGCTGGGACAGGGGGACGGAGACCCAGTACTTC	CASSWDRGTETQYF	.	TRBD1	TRBV11-2	TRBJ2-5